The present TCR beta chain was sequenced within a study of blood T cell repertoires in COVID-19. Across the whole study: The study drew acute and convalescent COVID-19 samples from the United States, Italy and Spain. In each case, the material was cDNA or gDNA derived from T cells, B-cell-depleted T cells, or PBMCs.

Assay used: immunoSEQ multiplex PCR; TCRdb lists only in-frame clones, some missing. The sample yields 46,000 or so clones, approximately 86% seen once. V lost 2 bases and J lost 3; bases outside the gene matches: 7. This CDR3 is 17 amino acids long. The V gene's germline CDR1 is SGHDN and CDR2 FVKESK. This TCR was sampled from a man between 60 and 75 years old with active or convalescent COVID-19. Specimen: peripheral blood. The V call is TRBV14, the J call TRBJ2-3, with TRBD2 identical over 11 bases. As DNA, the CDR3 is TGTGCCAGCAGCCAAAGGGAAACTAGCGGGGGAACAGATACGCAGTATTTT. Translating it yields CASSQRETSGGTDTQYF.